This T cell receptor (beta chain) originates from a study of T cell changes during pregnancy in multiple sclerosis. The protocol was immunoSEQ multiplex PCR, while the TCRdb copy is restricted to in-frame clones and leaves out a portion. The repertoire holds roughly 100,000 clones, with 85% to 95% as singletons. Per germline, CDR1 SQVTM and CDR2 ANQGSEA. The CDR3 contains 12 residues. The V gene lost 5 bases and the J gene lost 5 bases, with 10 bases spanning the gap. The TCR originated in a female donor with multiple sclerosis, enrolled in a pregnancy study. The V call is TRBV29-1, the J call TRBJ2-1, with D possibly matching TRBD1 (6 bases). This specimen consisted of peripheral blood, obtained after pregnancy. CDR3 in DNA: TGCAGCGTTCGGACAGACAACAATGAGCAGTTCTTC. This translates into CSVRTDNNEQFF.